The 5 T cell receptor beta chains in this list originate from one sample, sequenced in a study of T cell repertoires in cytomegalovirus infection. MiXCR, applied by TCRdb to the reads, yields one record per CDR3 protein. The table has 300,000 to 400,000 distinct CDR3 sequences, over 7.5% seen once. The sample taken for sequencing was PBMCs. The receptors derive from a human donor in good health (CMV status not recorded). Some clones in this sample may be carry-over from other donors' samples.

This clonotype appeared many times. The V gene is TRBV7-2, the J gene TRBJ2-7, with 7 bases identical to TRBD2. V trimming: 5 bases; J trimming: 4 bases; junction bases outside the gene matches: 11. From germline, CDR1 is SGHTA and CDR2 FQGNSA. CDR3 size: 15 residues. The CDR3, as DNA: TGTGCCAGCAGCCCTGGAGCGGGAAGTGGATACGAGCAGTACTTC. It translates to CASSPGAGSGYEQYF.

V usage is TRBV2 and J usage is TRBJ1-3; 8 nucleotides align to TRBD1. This CDR3 contains 15 residues. The V segment lost 2 bases and the J segment 4 bases; nucleotides outside the gene matches: 4. CDR1 is SNHLY and CDR2 is FYNNEI in the germline V gene. The CDR3 bases are TGTGCCAGCAGTGAACAGGGGACAGGAGGAAACACCATATATTTT. Encoded protein: CASSEQGTGGNTIYF.

This clonotype was detected many times. V usage is TRBV7-9 and J usage is TRBJ1-1; 8 bases are a match to TRBD1. The CDR3 is made up of 15 amino acids. The V and J ends lost 5 bases and 2 bases, in that order; junction bases with no gene match: 7. Germline CDR1 reads SEHNR; CDR2 reads FQNEAQ (reference sequence). The CDR3 sequence is CASSPQGQVNTEAFF. The CDR3 region has the DNA TGTGCCAGCAGCCCGCAGGGACAGGTTAACACTGAAGCTTTCTTT. The complete variable domain, with remaining parts taken from reference TRBV7-9 and TRBJ1-1, reads DTGVSQNPRHKITKRGQNVTFRCDPISEHNRLYWYRQTLGQGPEFLTYFQNEAQLEKSRLLSDRFSAERPKGSFSTLEIQRTEQGDSAMYLCASSPQGQVNTEAFFGQGTRLTVV.

The chain is built from TRBV6-8 and TRBJ2-3, with 13 bases identical to TRBD2. This CDR3 comprises 14 residues. V trimming: 8 bases; J trimming: 4 bases; junction bases outside the gene matches: 3. The germline CDR1 and CDR2 sequences are MNHGY and SAAAGT. DNA for the CDR3: TGTGCCAGCTGCGGACTAGCGGGAGCAGATACGCAGTATTTT. It translates to CASCGLAGADTQYF.

In its sample, this clonotype was seen many times. The rearrangement links TRBV7-8 to TRBJ2-1; D is uncertain. This CDR3 comprises 16 residues. The germline gives CDR1 SGHVS, CDR2 FQNEAQ. V was shortened by 1 base and J by 0 bases, with 10 bases between the two germline ends. CDR3 nucleotide sequence: TGTGCCAGCAGCTTAGTGCATACCAGCTCCTACAATGAGCAGTTCTTC. Translating it yields CASSLVHTSSYNEQFF.